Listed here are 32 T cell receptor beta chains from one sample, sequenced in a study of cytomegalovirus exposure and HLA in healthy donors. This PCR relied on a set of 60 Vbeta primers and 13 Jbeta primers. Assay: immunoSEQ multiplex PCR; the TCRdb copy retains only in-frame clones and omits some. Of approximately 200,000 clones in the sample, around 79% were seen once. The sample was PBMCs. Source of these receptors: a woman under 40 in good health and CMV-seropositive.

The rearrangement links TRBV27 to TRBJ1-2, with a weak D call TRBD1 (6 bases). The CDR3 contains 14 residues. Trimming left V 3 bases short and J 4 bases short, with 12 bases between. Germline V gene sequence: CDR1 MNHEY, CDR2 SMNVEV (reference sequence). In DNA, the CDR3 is TGTGCCAGCAGTTTCACAGGGCTTAGCTATGGCTACACCTTC. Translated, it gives CASSFTGLSYGYTF.

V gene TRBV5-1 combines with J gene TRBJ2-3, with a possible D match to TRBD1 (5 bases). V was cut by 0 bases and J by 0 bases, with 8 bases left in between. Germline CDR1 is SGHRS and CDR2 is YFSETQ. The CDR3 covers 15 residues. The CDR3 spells CASSLAAGSTDTQYF. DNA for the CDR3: TGCGCCAGCAGCTTGGCTGCAGGGAGCACAGATACGCAGTATTTT.

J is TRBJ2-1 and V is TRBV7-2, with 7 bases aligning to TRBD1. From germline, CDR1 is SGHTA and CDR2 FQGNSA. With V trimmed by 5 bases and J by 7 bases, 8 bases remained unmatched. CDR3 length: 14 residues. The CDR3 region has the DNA TGTGCCAGCAGCCCCGGACAGGCGGTTAATGAGCAGTTCTTC. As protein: CASSPGQAVNEQFF.

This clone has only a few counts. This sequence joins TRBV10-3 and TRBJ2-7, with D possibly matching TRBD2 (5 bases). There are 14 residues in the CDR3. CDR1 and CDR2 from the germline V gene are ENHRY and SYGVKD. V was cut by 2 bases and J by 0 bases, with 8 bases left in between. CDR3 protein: CAISETRDSYEQYF. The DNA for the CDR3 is TGTGCCATCAGTGAGACCCGGGACTCCTACGAGCAGTACTTC.

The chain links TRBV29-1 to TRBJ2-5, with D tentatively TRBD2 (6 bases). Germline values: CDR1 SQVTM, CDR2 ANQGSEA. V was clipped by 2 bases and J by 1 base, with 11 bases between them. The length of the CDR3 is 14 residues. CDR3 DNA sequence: TGCAGCGTTGAAACTAGCAGGGTCCAAGAGACCCAGTACTTC. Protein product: CSVETSRVQETQYF. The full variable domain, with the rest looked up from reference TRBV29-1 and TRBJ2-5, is SAVISQKPSRDICQRGTSLTIQCQVDSQVTMMFWYRQQPGQSLTLIATANQGSEATYESGFVIDKFPISRPNLTFSTLTVSNMSPEDSSIYLCSVETSRVQETQYFGPGTRLLVL.

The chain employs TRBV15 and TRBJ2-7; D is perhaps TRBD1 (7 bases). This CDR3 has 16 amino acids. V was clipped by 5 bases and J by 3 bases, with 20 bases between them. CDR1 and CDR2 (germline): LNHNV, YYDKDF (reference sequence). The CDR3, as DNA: TGTGCCACCAGCGGACCAAGACAGGGAGGCTTCTACGAGCAGTACTTC. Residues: CATSGPRQGGFYEQYF.

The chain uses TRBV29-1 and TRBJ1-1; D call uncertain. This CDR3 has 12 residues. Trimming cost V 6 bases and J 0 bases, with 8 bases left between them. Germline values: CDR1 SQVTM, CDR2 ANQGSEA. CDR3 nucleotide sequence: TGCAGCGTCGACACACTGAACACTGAAGCTTTCTTT. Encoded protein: CSVDTLNTEAFF.

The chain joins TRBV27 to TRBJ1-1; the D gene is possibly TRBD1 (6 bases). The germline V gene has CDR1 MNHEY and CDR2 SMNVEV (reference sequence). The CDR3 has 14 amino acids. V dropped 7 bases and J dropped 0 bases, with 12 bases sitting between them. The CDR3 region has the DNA TGTGCCAGCAACCTAGGGGGGGTGAACACTGAAGCTTTCTTT. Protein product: CASNLGGVNTEAFF.

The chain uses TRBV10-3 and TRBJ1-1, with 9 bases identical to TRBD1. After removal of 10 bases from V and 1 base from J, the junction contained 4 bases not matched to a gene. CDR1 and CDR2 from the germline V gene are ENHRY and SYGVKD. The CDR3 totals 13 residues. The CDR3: CASETGGNTEAFF. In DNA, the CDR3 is TGTGCCAGCGAGACAGGGGGGAACACTGAAGCTTTCTTT.

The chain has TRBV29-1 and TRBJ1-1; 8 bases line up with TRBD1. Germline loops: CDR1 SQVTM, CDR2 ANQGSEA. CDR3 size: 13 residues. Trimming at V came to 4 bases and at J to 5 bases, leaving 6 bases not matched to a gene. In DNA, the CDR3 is TGCAGCGTTGGCCTACAGGGGGGGACTGAAGCTTTCTTT. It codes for CSVGLQGGTEAFF.

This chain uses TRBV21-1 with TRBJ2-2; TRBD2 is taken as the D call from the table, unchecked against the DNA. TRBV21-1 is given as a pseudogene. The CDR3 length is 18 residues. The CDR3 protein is CASSLSGLAGGVTGELFF. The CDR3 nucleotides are TGTGCCAGCAGCCTCTCGGGCCTTGCGGGAGGGGTCACCGGGGAGCTGTTTTTT.

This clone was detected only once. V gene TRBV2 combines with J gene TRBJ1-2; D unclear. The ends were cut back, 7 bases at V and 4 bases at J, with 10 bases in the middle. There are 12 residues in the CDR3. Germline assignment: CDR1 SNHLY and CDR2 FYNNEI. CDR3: CASTPVAYGYTF. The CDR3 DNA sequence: TGTGCCAGCACCCCAGTAGCCTATGGCTACACCTTC.

The CDR3 region is CASSSDRVVEKLFF. In nucleotides, the CDR3 is TGTGCCAGCAGCTCCGACAGGGTAGTTGAAAAACTGTTTTTT. The chain uses TRBV7-8 and TRBJ1-4; 7 nucleotides agree with TRBD1. The V gene end was trimmed by 4 bases and the J gene end by 7 bases; junction bases not matched to a gene: 6. Germline loops: CDR1 SGHVS, CDR2 FQNEAQ. This CDR3 is built from 14 residues.

CDR3 DNA sequence: TGTGCCAGCAGCCATTACAGGGTCATGCAGACCCAGTACTTC. The encoded protein is CASSHYRVMQTQYF. The chain recombines TRBV21-1 with TRBJ2-5; the listed D gene, TRBD1, was not tested against the DNA. TRBV21-1 is labeled a pseudogene. This CDR3 spans 14 amino acids.

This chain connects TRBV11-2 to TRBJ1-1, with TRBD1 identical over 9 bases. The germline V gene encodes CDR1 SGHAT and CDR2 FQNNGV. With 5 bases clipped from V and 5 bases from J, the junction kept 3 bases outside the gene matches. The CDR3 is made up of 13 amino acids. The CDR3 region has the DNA TGTGCCAGCAGCGTGACAGGGGGGACTGAAGCTTTCTTT. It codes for CASSVTGGTEAFF.

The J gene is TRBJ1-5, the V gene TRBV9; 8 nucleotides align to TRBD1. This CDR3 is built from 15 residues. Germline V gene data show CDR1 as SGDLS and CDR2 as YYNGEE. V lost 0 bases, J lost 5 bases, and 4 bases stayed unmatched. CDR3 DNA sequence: TGTGCCAGCAGCGTAGTCTCAGGGGGCGATCAGCCCCAGCATTTT. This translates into CASSVVSGGDQPQHF.

CDR3 DNA: TGCGCCAGCAGCCAAGAAGGCAGGGAACCCAAAAACATTCAGTACTTC. Translated: CASSQEGREPKNIQYF. The J gene is TRBJ2-4, the V gene TRBV4-3, with D tentatively TRBD1 (5 bases). The CDR3 loop spans 16 amino acids. Germline CDR1 is LGHNA and CDR2 is YSLEER. V was trimmed by 0 bases and J by 2 bases, leaving 11 bases between them.

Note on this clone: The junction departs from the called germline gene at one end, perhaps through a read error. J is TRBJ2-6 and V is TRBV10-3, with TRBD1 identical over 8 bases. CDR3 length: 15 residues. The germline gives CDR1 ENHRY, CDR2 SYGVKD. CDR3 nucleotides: TGTGCCATCAGTGGACAGGGGAGTGGGGCCAACGTCCTGACTTTT. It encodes CAISGQGSGANVLTF.

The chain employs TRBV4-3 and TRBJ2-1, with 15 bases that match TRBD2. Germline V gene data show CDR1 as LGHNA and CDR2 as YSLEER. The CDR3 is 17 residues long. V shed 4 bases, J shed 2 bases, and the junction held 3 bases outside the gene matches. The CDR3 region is CASSPGLAGGAYNEQFF. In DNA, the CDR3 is TGCGCCAGCAGCCCGGGACTAGCGGGAGGAGCCTACAATGAGCAGTTCTTC.

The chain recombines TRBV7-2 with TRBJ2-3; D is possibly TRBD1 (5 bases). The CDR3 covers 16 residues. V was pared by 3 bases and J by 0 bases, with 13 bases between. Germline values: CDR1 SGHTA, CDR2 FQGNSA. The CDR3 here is CASSFQGRPSTDTQYF. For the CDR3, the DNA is TGTGCCAGCAGCTTTCAGGGCAGGCCCAGCACAGATACGCAGTATTTT.

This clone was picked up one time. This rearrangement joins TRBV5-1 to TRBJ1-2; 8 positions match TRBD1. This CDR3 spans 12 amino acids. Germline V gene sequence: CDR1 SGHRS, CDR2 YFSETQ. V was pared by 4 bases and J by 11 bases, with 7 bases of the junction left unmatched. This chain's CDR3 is CASSPDRVGYTF. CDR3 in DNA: TGCGCCAGCAGCCCGGACAGGGTTGGGTACACCTTC. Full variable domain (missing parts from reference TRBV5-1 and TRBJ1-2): KAGVTQTPRYLIKTRGQQVTLSCSPISGHRSVSWYQQTPGQGLQFLFEYFSETQRNKGNFPGRFSGRQFSNSRSEMNVSTLELGDSALYLCASSPDRVGYTFGSGTRLTVV.

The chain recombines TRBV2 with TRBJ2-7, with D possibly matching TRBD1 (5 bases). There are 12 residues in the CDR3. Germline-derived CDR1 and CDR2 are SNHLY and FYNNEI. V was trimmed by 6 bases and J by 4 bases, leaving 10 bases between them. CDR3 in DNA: TGTGCCAGCAGACTCGACAGTTACGAGCAGTACTTC. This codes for CASRLDSYEQYF.

CDR3 region: CASSWTGGDTEAFF. CDR3 nucleotides: TGCGCCAGCAGCTGGACAGGGGGAGACACTGAAGCTTTCTTT. The rearrangement uses TRBV5-1 and TRBJ1-1; 10 bases align to TRBD1. Trimming took 3 bases from V and 3 from J; bases not matched to a gene: 2. This CDR3 has 14 residues. The germline V gene has CDR1 SGHRS and CDR2 YFSETQ.

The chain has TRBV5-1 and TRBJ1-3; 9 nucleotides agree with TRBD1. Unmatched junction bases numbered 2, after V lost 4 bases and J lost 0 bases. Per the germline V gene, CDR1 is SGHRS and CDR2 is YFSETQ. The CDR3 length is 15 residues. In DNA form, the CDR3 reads TGCGCCAGCAGCACGGACAGGGGCTCTGGAAACACCATATATTTT. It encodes CASSTDRGSGNTIYF. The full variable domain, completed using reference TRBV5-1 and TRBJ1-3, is KAGVTQTPRYLIKTRGQQVTLSCSPISGHRSVSWYQQTPGQGLQFLFEYFSETQRNKGNFPGRFSGRQFSNSRSEMNVSTLELGDSALYLCASSTDRGSGNTIYFGEGSWLTVV.

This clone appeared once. The CDR3 bases are TGTGCCAGCAGCTATTTACTTTCGGGCGGGAGCCCCGTTTGGTTCTTC. As protein: CASSYLLSGGSPVWFF. The chain employs TRBV7-9 and TRBJ2-1; TRBD2 matches 7 bases. Germline V gene sequence: CDR1 SEHNR, CDR2 FQNEAQ (reference sequence). This CDR3 is 16 amino acids long. V lost 4 bases and J lost 15; bases outside the gene matches: 21.

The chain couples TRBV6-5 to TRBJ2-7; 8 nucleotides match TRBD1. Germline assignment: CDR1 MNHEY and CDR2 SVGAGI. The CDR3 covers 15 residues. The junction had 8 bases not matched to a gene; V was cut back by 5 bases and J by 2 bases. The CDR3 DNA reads TGTGCCAGCAGTCCCTCCCGGACAGGGACCTACGAGCAGTACTTC. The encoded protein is CASSPSRTGTYEQYF.

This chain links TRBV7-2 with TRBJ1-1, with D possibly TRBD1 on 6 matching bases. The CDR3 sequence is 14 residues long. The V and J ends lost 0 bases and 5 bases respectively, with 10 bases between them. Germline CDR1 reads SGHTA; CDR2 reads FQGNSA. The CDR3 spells CASSLADSSTEAFF. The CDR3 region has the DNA TGTGCCAGCAGCTTAGCGGACAGTTCAACTGAAGCTTTCTTT.

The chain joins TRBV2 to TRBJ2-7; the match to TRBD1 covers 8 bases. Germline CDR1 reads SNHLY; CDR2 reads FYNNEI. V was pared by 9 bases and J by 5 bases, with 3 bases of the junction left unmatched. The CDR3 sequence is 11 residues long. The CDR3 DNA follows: TGTGCCAGTCAGACAGGGGACGAGCAGTACTTC. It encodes CASQTGDEQYF.

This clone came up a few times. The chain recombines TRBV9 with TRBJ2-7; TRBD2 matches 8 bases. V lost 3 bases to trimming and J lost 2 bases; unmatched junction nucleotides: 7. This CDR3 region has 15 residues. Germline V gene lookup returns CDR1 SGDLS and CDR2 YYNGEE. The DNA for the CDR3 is TGTGCCAGCAGCGGGCCACTAGCGGAACCCTACGAGCAGTACTTC. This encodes CASSGPLAEPYEQYF.

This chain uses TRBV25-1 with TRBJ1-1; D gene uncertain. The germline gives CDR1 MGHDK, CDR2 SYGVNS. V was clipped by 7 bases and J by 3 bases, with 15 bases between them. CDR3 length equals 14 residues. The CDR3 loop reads CASTTLESDTEAFF. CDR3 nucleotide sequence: TGTGCCAGCACCACACTGGAGTCGGACACTGAAGCTTTCTTT.

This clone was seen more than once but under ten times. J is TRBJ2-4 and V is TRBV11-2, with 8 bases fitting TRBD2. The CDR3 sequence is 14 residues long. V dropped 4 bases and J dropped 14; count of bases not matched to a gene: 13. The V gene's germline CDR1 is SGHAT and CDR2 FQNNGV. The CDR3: CASSSPKVAGSKYF. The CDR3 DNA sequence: TGTGCCAGCAGCTCCCCCAAGGTAGCGGGGAGTAAGTACTTC.

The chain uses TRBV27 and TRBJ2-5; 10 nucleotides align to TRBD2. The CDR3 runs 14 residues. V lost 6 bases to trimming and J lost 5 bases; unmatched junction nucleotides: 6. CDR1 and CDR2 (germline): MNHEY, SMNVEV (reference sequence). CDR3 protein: CASSLAGVGETQYF. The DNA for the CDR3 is TGTGCCAGCAGCCTAGCGGGAGTGGGGGAGACCCAGTACTTC.